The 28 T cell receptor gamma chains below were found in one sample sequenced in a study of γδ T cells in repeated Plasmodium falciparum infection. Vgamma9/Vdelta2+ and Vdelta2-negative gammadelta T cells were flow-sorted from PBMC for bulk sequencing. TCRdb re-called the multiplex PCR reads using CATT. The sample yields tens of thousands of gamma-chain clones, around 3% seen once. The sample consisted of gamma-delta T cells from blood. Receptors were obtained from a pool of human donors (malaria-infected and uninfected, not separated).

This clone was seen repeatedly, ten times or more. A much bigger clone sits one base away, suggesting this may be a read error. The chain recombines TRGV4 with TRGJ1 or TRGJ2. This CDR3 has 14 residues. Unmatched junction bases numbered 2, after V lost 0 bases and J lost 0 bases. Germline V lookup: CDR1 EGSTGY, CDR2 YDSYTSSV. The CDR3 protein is CATWDGENYYKKLF. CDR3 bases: TGTGCCACCTGGGATGGGGAGAATTATTATAAGAAACTCTTT.

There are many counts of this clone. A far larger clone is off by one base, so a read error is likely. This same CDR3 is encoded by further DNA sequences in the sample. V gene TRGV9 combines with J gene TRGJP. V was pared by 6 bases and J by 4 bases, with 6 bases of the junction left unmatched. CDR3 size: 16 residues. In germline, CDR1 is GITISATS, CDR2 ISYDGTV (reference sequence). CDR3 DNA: TGTGCCTTGTGGAGGAGTCAAGAGTTGGGCAAAAAAATCAAGGTATTT. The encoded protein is CALWRSQELGKKIKVF.

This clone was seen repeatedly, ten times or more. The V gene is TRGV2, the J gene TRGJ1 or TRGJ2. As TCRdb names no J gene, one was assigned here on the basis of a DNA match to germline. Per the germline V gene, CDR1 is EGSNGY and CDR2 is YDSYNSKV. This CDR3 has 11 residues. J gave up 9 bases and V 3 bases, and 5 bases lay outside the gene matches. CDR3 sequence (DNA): TGTGCCACCTGGGACAGTAGTAAGAAACTCTTT. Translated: CATWDSSKKLF.

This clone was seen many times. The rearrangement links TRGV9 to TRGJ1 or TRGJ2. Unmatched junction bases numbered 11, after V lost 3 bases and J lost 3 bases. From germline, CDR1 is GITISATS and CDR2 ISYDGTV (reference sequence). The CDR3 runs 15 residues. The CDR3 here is CALWESRPFYYKKLF. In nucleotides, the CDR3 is TGTGCCTTGTGGGAGTCCCGACCTTTTTATTATAAGAAACTCTTT.

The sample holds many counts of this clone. The CDR3 coding sequence is TGTGCCACCTGGGCCTCCAATTATAAGAAACTCTTT. Its protein is CATWASNYKKLF. The chain is built from TRGV8 and TRGJ1 or TRGJ2. The CDR3 is 12 amino acids. Germline V gene lookup returns CDR1 VENAVY and CDR2 YDSYNSRV. V dropped 5 bases and J dropped 5; count of bases not matched to a gene: 6.

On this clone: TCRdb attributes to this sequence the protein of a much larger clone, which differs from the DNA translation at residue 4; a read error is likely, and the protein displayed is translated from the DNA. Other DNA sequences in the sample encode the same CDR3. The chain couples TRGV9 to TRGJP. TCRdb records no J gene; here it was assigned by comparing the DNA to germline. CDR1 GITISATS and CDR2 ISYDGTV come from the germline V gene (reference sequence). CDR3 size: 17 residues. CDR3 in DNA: TGTGCCTTGAGGGAAGGAAAACAAGAGTTGGGCAAAAAAATCAAGGTATTT. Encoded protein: CALREGKQELGKKIKVF.

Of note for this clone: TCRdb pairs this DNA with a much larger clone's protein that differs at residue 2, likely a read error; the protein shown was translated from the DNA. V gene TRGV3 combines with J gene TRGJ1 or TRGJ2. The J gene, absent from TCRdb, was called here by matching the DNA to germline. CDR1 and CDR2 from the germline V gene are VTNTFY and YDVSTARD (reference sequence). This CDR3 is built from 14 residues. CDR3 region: CTTWDRPHYYKKLF. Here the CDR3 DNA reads TGTACCACCTGGGACAGGCCCCATTATTATAAGAAACTCTTT.

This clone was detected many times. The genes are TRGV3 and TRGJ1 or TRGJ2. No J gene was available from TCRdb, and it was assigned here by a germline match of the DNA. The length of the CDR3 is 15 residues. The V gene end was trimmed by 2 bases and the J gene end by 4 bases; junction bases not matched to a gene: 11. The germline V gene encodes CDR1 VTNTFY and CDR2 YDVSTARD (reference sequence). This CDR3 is CATWDKVRGYYKKLF. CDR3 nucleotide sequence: TGTGCCACCTGGGACAAGGTGCGAGGGTATTATAAGAAACTCTTT.

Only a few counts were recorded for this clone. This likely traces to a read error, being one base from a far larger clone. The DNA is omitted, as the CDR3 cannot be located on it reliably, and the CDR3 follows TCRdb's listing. The CDR3 sequence is CALWEVLLIGIRNSLAVEQHWLSQVSIGRIQHF. No J gene was named, though the V gene is TRGV9. The CDR3 sequence runs 33 residues, both termini included. Germline V gene lookup returns CDR1 GITISATS and CDR2 ISYDGTV (reference sequence).

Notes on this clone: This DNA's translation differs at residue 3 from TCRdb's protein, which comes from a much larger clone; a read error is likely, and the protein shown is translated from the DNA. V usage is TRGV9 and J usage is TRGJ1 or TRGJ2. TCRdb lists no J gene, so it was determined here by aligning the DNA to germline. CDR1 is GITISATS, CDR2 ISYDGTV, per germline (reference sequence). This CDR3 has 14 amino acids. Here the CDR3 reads CASWEAVGYYKKLF. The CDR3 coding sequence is TGTGCCTCGTGGGAGGCTGTGGGGTATTATAAGAAACTCTTT.

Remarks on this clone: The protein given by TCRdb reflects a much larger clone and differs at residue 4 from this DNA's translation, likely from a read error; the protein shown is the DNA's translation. The CDR3 region is CALRLPCKKLF. CDR3 DNA: TGTGCCTTGCGGCTCCCGTGCAAGAAACTCTTT. The chain uses TRGV9 and TRGJ1 or TRGJ2. The J gene, not given by TCRdb, was assigned here from a germline match of the nucleotide sequence. Germline V gene sequence: CDR1 GITISATS, CDR2 ISYDGTV (reference sequence). Trimming removed 9 bases from V and 10 bases from J; junction bases left unmatched: 12. The CDR3 totals 11 residues.

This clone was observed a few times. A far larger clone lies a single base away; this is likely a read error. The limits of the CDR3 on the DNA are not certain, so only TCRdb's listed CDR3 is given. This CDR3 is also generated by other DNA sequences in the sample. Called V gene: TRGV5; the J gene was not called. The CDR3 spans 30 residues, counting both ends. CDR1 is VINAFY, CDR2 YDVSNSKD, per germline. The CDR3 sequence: CATWDSRVRNSLAVEQHLLSQVSIGRIQHF.

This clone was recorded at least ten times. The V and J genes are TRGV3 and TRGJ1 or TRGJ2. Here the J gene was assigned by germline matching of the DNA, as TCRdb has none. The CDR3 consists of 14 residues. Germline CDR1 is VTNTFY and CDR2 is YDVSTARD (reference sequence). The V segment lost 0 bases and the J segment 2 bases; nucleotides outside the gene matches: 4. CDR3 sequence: CATWDRLYYYKKLF. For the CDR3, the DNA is TGTGCCACCTGGGACAGGCTTTATTATTATAAGAAACTCTTT.

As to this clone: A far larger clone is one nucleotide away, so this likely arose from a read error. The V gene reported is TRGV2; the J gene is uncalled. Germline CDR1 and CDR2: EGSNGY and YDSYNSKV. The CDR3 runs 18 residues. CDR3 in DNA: TGTGCCACCTGGGACGGGCCTCGAGGAGAGTTGGGCAAAAAAATCAAGGTGTTT. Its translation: CATWDGPRGELGKKIKVF.

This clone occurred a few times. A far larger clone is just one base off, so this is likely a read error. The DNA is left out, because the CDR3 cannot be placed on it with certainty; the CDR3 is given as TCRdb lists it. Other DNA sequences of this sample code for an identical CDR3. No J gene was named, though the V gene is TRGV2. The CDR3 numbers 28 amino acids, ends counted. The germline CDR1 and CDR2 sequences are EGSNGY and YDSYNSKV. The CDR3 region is CATWDDRNSLAVEQHLLSQVSIGRIQHF.

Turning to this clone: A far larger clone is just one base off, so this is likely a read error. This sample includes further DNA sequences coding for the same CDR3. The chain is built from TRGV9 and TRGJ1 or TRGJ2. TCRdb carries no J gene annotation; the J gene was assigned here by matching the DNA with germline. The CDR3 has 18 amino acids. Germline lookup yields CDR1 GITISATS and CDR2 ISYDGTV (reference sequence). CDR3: CALWEVQRRGSNYYKKLF. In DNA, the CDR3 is TGTGCCTTGTGGGAGGTGCAACGCCGCGGATCGAATTATTACAAGAAACTCTTT.

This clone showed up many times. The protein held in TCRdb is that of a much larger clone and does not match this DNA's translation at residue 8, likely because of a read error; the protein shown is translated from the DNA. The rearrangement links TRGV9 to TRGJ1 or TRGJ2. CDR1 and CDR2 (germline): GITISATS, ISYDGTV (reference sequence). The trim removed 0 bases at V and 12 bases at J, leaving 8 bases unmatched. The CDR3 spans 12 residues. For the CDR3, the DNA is TGTGCCTTGTGGGAGGTGCGGAGCGGGAAACTCTTT. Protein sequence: CALWEVRSGKLF.

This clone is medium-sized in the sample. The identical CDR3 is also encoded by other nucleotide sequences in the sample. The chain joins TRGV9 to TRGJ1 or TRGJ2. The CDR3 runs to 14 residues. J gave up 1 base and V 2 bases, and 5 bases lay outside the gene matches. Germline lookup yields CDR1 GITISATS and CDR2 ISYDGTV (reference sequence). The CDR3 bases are TGTGCCTTGTGGGAGGGCCTCAATTATTATAAGAAACTCTTT. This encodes CALWEGLNYYKKLF.

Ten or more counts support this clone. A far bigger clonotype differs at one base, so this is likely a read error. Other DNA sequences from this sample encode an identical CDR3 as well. CDR3 coding DNA: TGCGCCTTGTGGGAGGTGGTACCGGGGTATAAGAAACTCTTT. It yields the protein CALWEVVPGYKKLF. The chain carries TRGV9 and TRGJ1 or TRGJ2. CDR1 and CDR2 from the germline V gene are GITISATS and ISYDGTV (reference sequence). The CDR3 has 14 residues.

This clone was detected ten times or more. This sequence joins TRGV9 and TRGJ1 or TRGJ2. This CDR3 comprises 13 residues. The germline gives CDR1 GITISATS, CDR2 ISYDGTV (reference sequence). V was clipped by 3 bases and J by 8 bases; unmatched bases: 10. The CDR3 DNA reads TGTGCCTTGTGGGAGTCCCCCCGGAATAAGAAACTCTTT. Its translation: CALWESPRNKKLF.

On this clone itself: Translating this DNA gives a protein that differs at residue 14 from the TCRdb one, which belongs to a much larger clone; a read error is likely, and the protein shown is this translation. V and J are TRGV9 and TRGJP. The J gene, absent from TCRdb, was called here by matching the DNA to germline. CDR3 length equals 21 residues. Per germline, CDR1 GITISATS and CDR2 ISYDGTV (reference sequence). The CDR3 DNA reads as TGTGCCTTGTGGGAGGTGCATGGTTCGGTACGTAAAGAGTCGGGCAAAAAAATCAAGGTATTT. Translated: CALWEVHGSVRKESGKKIKVF.

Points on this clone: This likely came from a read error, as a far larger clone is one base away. The CDR3 loop is CALWKNYYRKLF. The CDR3, as DNA: TGTGCCTTGTGGAAGAATTATTATAGGAAACTCTTT. The gene calls are TRGV9 and TRGJ1 or TRGJ2. The J gene was not available in TCRdb and was assigned here by matching the DNA to germline segments. This CDR3 comprises 12 residues. Germline V lookup: CDR1 GITISATS, CDR2 ISYDGTV (reference sequence).

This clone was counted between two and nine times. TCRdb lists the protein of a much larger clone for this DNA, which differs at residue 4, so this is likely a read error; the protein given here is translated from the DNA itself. CDR3 sequence reads: CATRDGLVGEGDWIKTF. As DNA, the CDR3 is TGTGCCACCCGGGACGGCCTTGTGGGAGAGGGTGATTGGATCAAGACGTTT. The chain carries TRGV4 and TRGJP2. Assignment of the J gene here rests on matching the DNA to germline, because TCRdb gives none. Germline V lookup: CDR1 EGSTGY, CDR2 YDSYTSSV. This CDR3 is built from 17 residues.

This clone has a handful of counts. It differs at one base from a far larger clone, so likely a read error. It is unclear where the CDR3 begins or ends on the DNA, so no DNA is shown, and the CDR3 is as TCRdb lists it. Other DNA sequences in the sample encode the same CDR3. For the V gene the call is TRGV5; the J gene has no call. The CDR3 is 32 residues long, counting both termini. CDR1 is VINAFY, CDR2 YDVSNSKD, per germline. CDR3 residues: CATWDRRRIIRNSLAVEQHWLSQVSIGRIQHF.

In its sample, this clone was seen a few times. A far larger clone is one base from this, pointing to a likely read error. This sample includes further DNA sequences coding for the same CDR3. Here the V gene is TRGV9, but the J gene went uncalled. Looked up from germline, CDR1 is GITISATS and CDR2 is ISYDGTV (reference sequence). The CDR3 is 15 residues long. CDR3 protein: CALWELDPFCYKKLF. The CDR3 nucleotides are TGTGCCTTGTGGGAGCTCGACCCTTTTTGTTATAAAAAACTCTTT.

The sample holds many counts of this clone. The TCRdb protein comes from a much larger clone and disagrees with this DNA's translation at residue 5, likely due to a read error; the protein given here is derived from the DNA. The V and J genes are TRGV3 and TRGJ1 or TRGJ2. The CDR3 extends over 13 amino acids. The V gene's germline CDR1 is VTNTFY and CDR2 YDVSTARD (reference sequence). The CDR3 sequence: CATWYSNYYKKLF. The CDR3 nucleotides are TGTGCCACCTGGTACAGCAATTATTATAAGAAACTCTTT.

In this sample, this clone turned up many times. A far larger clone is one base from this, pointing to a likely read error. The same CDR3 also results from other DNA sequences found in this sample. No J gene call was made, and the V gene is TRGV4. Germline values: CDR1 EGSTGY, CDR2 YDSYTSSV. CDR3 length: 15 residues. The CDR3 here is CATWDGPGRYYKKLF. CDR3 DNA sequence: TGTGCCACCTGGGATGGGCCGGGTCGGTATTATAAGAAACTCTTC.

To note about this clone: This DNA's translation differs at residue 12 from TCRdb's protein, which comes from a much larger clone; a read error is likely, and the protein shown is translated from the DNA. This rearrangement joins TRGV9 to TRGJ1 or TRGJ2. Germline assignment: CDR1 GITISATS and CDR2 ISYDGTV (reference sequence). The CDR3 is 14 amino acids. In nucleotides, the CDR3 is TGTGCCTTGTGGGAGGTCGCGCGGTATTATAAGAACCTCTTT. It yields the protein CALWEVARYYKNLF.